The rows below give T cell receptor beta chains drawn from one sample of a study of blood T cells in healthy people across ages. TCRdb reanalysed the 5' RACE reads using MiXCR and keeps one entry per CDR3 protein. This table holds around 870,000 distinct CDR3 sequences, 25% to 35% found once. The material sequenced was blood. The source is an elderly woman in good health. Each CDR3 is given with its conserved first and last residue. Fields, in order: clone size, D gene, J gene, V gene, CDR3 protein, CDR3 DNA. D genes are given only for firm matches. Clone size, where shown, is once, few, many, or a class for clones that have expanded.

>few|NA|TRBJ1-1|TRBV14
CASSPHLTNTEAFF
TGTGCCAGCAGCCCCCATTTGACGAACACTGAAGCTTTCTTT
>many|TRBD2|TRBJ2-7|TRBV2
CASGAGTSGTYEQYF
TGTGCCAGCGGGGCCGGGACTAGCGGAACCTACGAGCAGTACTTC
>many|NA|TRBJ1-5|TRBV12-3/TRBV12-4
CASRAGENSNQPQHF
TGTGCCAGCAGAGCAGGGGAGAATAGCAATCAGCCCCAGCATTTT
>medium-sized|TRBD1|TRBJ2-3|TRBV4-3
CASSQPGQGSDTQYF
TGCGCCAGCAGCCAACCAGGACAGGGTTCTGATACGCAGTATTTT
>NA|NA|TRBJ2-6|TRBV5-1
CASNLVSYSGANVLTF
TGCGCCAGCAACTTGGTGTCGTACTCTGGGGCCAACGTCCTGACTTTC
>many|TRBD2|TRBJ2-1|TRBV24-1
CATRSSGGAGNEQFF
TGTGCCACCAGGTCCAGCGGGGGGGCTGGAAATGAGCAGTTCTTC
>NA|NA|TRBJ2-7|TRBV5-1
CASSSGTLITYEQYF
TGCGCCAGCAGCTCCGGGACCTTAATTACTTACGAGCAGTACTTC
>many|NA|TRBJ2-3|TRBV6-5
CASRTDLSGHSTDTQYF
TGTGCCAGCAGAACCGACTTATCGGGGCATAGCACAGATACGCAGTATTTT
>NA|TRBD2|TRBJ2-7|TRBV20-1
CSAPAGASGTYEQYF
TGCAGTGCTCCAGCCGGGGCTAGCGGGACCTACGAGCAGTACTTC
>many|TRBD1|TRBJ1-2|TRBV7-2
CASSLGQGMNYGYTF
TGTGCCAGCAGCTTAGGACAGGGAATGAACTATGGCTACACCTTC
>NA|NA|TRBJ2-1|TRBV28
CASAKPRLFNEQFF
TGTGCCAGCGCAAAACCAAGGTTGTTCAATGAGCAGTTCTTC
>many|TRBD1|TRBJ2-7|TRBV20-1
CSARDAMTGLYEQYF
TGCAGTGCTAGAGACGCAATGACAGGGCTCTACGAGCAGTACTTC
>NA|TRBD2|TRBJ2-1|TRBV20-1
CSASGTSGGVNEQFF
TGCAGTGCTTCCGGGACTAGCGGGGGTGTGAATGAGCAGTTCTTC
>many|NA|TRBJ2-5|TRBV27
CASKHRDLGGETQYF
TGTGCCAGCAAGCACCGGGATCTCGGCGGAGAGACCCAGTACTTC
>NA|NA|TRBJ1-1|TRBV20-1
CSVEKGGRQNTEAFF
TGCAGTGTCGAAAAGGGAGGTCGGCAGAACACTGAAGCTTTCTTT
>NA|NA|TRBJ1-6|TRBV7-6
CASSLEVGNNSPLHF
TGTGCCAGCAGCTTAGAGGTGGGAAATAATTCACCCCTCCACTTT
>NA|NA|TRBJ2-4|TRBV20-1
CSASAGRNIQYF
TGCAGTGCTAGCGCAGGGAGGAACATTCAGTACTTC
>many|NA|TRBJ2-7|TRBV18
CASSPGLPTYEQYF
TGTGCCAGCTCACCTGGACTCCCTACCTACGAGCAGTACTTC
>once|TRBD1|TRBJ2-7|TRBV11-3
CASSQGQGGYERYF
TGTGCCAGCAGCCAGGGACAGGGGGGCTACGAGCGGTACTTC
>many|TRBD1|TRBJ2-3|TRBV6-5
CASSPGQGPFNTQYF
TGTGCCAGCAGCCCCGGACAGGGCCCTTTTAATACGCAGTATTTT
>many|NA|TRBJ2-1|TRBV7-7
CASSLGRGDNEQFF
TGTGCTAGCAGCTTAGGCAGGGGGGACAATGAGCAGTTCTTC
>few|TRBD2|TRBJ2-1|TRBV20-1
CSARVTRGPSGGRYNEQFF
TGCAGTGCTAGAGTAACGCGAGGGCCGAGCGGGGGGCGCTACAATGAGCAGTTCTTC
>many|NA|TRBJ2-3|TRBV20-1
CSASGSDTQYF
TGCAGTGCTAGTGGGTCAGATACGCAGTATTTT
>many|NA|TRBJ2-5|TRBV21-1
CASSKDRLAGQETQYF
TGTGCCAGCAGCAAAGATCGACTAGCGGGGCAAGAGACCCAGTACTTC
>many|TRBD1|TRBJ1-1|TRBV7-2
CASSLVGGSNTEAFF
TGTGCCAGCAGCTTAGTAGGGGGCTCGAACACTGAAGCTTTCTTT
>NA|NA|TRBJ2-7|TRBV7-2
CASSLSPSSYEQYF
TGTGCCAGCAGCCTGTCCCCTAGCTCCTACGAGCAGTACTTC
>NA|NA|TRBJ2-2|TRBV30
CAWRPPAGELFF
TGTGCCTGGAGGCCCCCGGCCGGGGAGCTGTTTTTT
>NA|NA|TRBJ1-5|TRBV20-1
CSARAQEVVSNQPQHF
TGCAGTGCTAGGGCCCAAGAGGTGGTTAGCAATCAGCCCCAGCATTTT
>few|NA|TRBJ2-3|TRBV27
CASSFGVWTDTQYF
TGTGCCAGCAGTTTTGGGGTATGGACAGATACGCAGTATTTT